This record covers a single TCR beta chain. The CDR3 loop spans 15 amino acids. CDR1 SGHTA and CDR2 FQGNSA come from the germline V gene. Trimming at V came to 6 bases and at J to 4 bases, leaving 6 bases not matched to a gene. RNA in amounts of about 0.45 to 1 ug was reverse transcribed with random hexamers. TCRdb itself ran the immunoSEQ multiplex PCR reads through MiXCR, one entry per CDR3 protein. The data hold about 150,000 distinct CDR3 sequences, with around 96% observed a single time. These data originate in a study of CD8 T cells in Susac syndrome. The clonotype originates from a human donor with multiple sclerosis. This chain links TRBV7-2 with TRBJ2-1, with 10 bases identical to TRBD2. The material sequenced was CD8+ T cells from PBMCs. CDR3 sequence (DNA): TGTGCCAGCAGTTTACTAGCGGGGCAATACAATGAGCAGTTCTTC. Translation gives CASSLLAGQYNEQFF.